This record concerns one TCR beta chain sequence. Losses at the gene ends were 5 bases for V and 5 bases for J; bases not matched to a gene: 12. The CDR3 totals 15 residues. Germline loops: CDR1 SGHNT, CDR2 YYREEE (reference sequence). This sample was taken from a study of T cell responses to AZD1222 COVID-19 vaccine. TCRdb's copy holds only in-frame clones and misses some; the assay was immunoSEQ multiplex PCR. The table includes around 170,000 clones, about 93% detected once. The sequence came from an adult who received the AZD1222 COVID-19 vaccine. The starting material was peripheral blood, obtained 28 days after the second AZD1222 dose. This sequence joins TRBV5-4 and TRBJ2-5; 7 bases agree with TRBD1. CDR3 in amino acids: CASSYSGGGLETQYF. CDR3 DNA sequence: TGTGCCAGCAGTTATTCAGGGGGTGGTCTCGAGACCCAGTACTTC.